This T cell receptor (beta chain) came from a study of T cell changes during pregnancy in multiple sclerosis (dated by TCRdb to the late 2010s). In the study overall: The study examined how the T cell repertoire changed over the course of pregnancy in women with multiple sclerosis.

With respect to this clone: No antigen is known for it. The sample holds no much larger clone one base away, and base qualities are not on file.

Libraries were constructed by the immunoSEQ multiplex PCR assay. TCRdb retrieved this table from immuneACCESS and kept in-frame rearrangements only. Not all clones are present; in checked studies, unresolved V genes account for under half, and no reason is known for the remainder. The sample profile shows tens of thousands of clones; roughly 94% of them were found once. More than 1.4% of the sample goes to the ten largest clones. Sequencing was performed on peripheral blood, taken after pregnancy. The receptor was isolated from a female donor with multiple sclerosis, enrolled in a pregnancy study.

CDR3 protein: CASRLAGGPDEQYF. The nucleotide sequence reads as follows: TGCGCCAGCCGACTAGCGGGAGGGCCTGATGAGCAGTACTTC. Recombination linked TRBV5-1 to TRBJ2-7; TRBD2 aligns with 14 central bases. Looking up the germline V gene yields CDR1 SGHRS and CDR2 YFSETQ. From the cysteine through the phenylalanine, the CDR3 covers 14 amino acids. Only the CDR3 DNA is retained, 42 bases long and in frame from the first base. Trimming leaves V shorter by 7 bases and J shorter by 7 bases, with the junction holding 7 bases beyond the gene matches.